A selection of T cell receptor beta chains follows, all from one sample in a study of CD8 T cells in ankylosing spondylitis. TCRdb itself ran the 5' RACE reads through MiXCR, one entry per CDR3 protein. The table records about 400,000 distinct CDR3 sequences, approximately 22% of them present only once. Sequenced sample: blood, either unsorted or a sorted T cell fraction (not recorded which). These receptors were taken from a male donor with ankylosing spondylitis or in good health (not recorded which). The CDR3 runs from the conserved cysteine through the conserved F or W. The D gene is left open where the match is weak. Clone size is stated in some rows and not others, as once, few, many or a class when expanded.

V: TRBV7-2
size: .
length: 17
J: TRBJ2-2
D: .
CDR3: CASSPQIGYANTGELFF
DNA: TGTGCCAGCAGCCCTCAGATTGGGTACGCGAACACCGGGGAGCTGTTTTTT

V: TRBV11-2
size: few
length: 17
J: TRBJ2-1
D: TRBD2
CDR3: CASSARGGISSYNEQFF
DNA: TGTGCCAGCAGCGCCCGGGGGGGGATCAGCTCCTACAATGAGCAGTTCTTC

V: TRBV4-2
size: .
length: 17
J: TRBJ2-7
D: .
CDR3: CASSPGPLGGTTYEQYF
DNA: TGTGCCAGCAGCCCCGGGCCGCTAGGGGGTACTACTTACGAGCAGTACTTC

V: TRBV11-2
size: .
length: 13
J: TRBJ2-7
D: .
CDR3: CASSLERNYEQYF
DNA: TGTGCCAGCAGCTTAGAGAGGAACTACGAGCAGTACTTC

V: TRBV3-1
size: few
length: 16
J: TRBJ1-1
D: .
CDR3: CASSQGGQPMNTEAFF
DNA: TGTGCCAGCAGCCAAGGTGGACAGCCGATGAACACTGAAGCTTTCTTT

V: TRBV10-2
size: .
length: 14
J: TRBJ2-5
D: TRBD1
CDR3: CASSDWQGAETQYF
DNA: TGCGCCAGCAGTGATTGGCAGGGGGCCGAGACCCAGTACTTC

V: TRBV7-9
size: .
length: 14
J: TRBJ2-5
D: .
CDR3: CASFSLLPQETQYF
DNA: TGTGCCAGCTTTTCTCTTCTGCCACAAGAGACCCAGTACTTC

V: TRBV4-2
size: few
length: 18
J: TRBJ2-2
D: .
CDR3: CASSQVSRLAGPTGELFF
DNA: TGTGCCAGCAGCCAAGTTTCTAGGCTAGCTGGTCCCACCGGGGAGCTGTTTTTT

V: TRBV7-2
size: few
length: 16
J: TRBJ2-1
D: .
CDR3: CASSLAPGSSYNEQFF
DNA: TGTGCCAGCAGCTTAGCGCCGGGGAGCTCCTACAATGAGCAGTTCTTC

V: TRBV9
size: .
length: 14
J: TRBJ1-2
D: .
CDR3: CASSVVGGNYGYTF
DNA: TGTGCCAGCAGCGTAGTTGGCGGGAACTATGGCTACACCTTC

V: TRBV20-1
size: few
length: 14
J: TRBJ2-1
D: .
CDR3: CSARDYREYNEQFF
DNA: TGCAGTGCTAGAGATTACAGGGAGTACAATGAGCAGTTCTTC

V: TRBV20-1
size: many
length: 15
J: TRBJ2-2
D: .
CDR3: CSATPGERDTGELFF
DNA: TGCAGTGCTACGCCAGGGGAAAGGGACACCGGGGAGCTGTTTTTT

V: TRBV11-2
size: .
length: 13
J: TRBJ1-4
D: .
CDR3: CASSLTLYEKLFF
DNA: TGTGCCAGCAGCTTAACCCTCTATGAAAAACTGTTTTTT

V: TRBV11-2
size: few
length: 13
J: TRBJ1-5
D: .
CDR3: CASSWGADQPQHF
DNA: TGTGCCAGCAGCTGGGGTGCGGATCAGCCCCAGCATTTT

V: TRBV27
size: few
length: 15
J: TRBJ1-6
D: .
CDR3: CASSLSGHQYSPLHF
DNA: TGTGCCAGCAGTTTATCGGGCCACCAATATTCACCCCTCCACTTT

V: TRBV15
size: .
length: 17
J: TRBJ2-7
D: TRBD1
CDR3: CATSRDRGTGILNEQYF
DNA: TGTGCCACCAGCAGAGATAGGGGGACAGGTATCCTGAACGAGCAGTACTTC

V: TRBV25-1
size: .
length: 15
J: TRBJ1-3
D: .
CDR3: CASSELGEAGNTIYF
DNA: TGTGCCAGCAGTGAATTAGGGGAGGCTGGAAACACCATATATTTT

V: TRBV4-2
size: .
length: 16
J: TRBJ1-5
D: .
CDR3: CASSQVLTAIDQPQHF
DNA: TGTGCCAGCAGCCAAGTCCTGACAGCAATTGATCAGCCCCAGCATTTT

V: TRBV7-9
size: .
length: 16
J: TRBJ2-5
D: .
CDR3: CASSPQDSLGRETQYF
DNA: TGTGCCAGCAGCCCTCAGGACTCCCTAGGTCGGGAGACCCAGTACTTC

V: TRBV7-9
size: few
length: 13
J: TRBJ2-7
D: .
CDR3: CASRGTFPYEQYF
DNA: TGTGCCAGCAGGGGGACGTTCCCCTACGAGCAGTACTTC

V: TRBV4-1
size: few
length: 17
J: TRBJ2-2
D: TRBD1
CDR3: CASSQDVAGGFTGELFF
DNA: TGCGCCAGCAGCCAAGATGTAGCAGGGGGCTTTACCGGGGAGCTGTTTTTT

V: TRBV6-2/TRBV6-3
size: .
length: 13
J: TRBJ1-6
D: .
CDR3: CASTGTFGGPLHF
DNA: TGTGCCAGCACCGGGACCTTTGGGGGACCCCTCCACTTT

V: TRBV28
size: .
length: 14
J: TRBJ2-5
D: .
CDR3: CASSLRETVEVQYF
DNA: TGTGCCAGCAGTTTAAGGGAAACGGTGGAGGTCCAGTACTTC

V: TRBV9
size: .
length: 14
J: TRBJ1-2
D: .
CDR3: CASTVGRVDHGYTF
DNA: TGTGCCAGCACCGTGGGTAGGGTCGATCATGGCTACACCTTC

V: TRBV29-1
size: .
length: 17
J: TRBJ2-7
D: TRBD1
CDR3: CSVEGTGEGLSSYEQYF
DNA: TGCAGCGTTGAAGGGACAGGTGAGGGGTTAAGCTCCTACGAGCAGTACTTC

V: TRBV6-5
size: .
length: 15
J: TRBJ2-7
D: .
CDR3: CASSYSSGSFYEQYF
DNA: TGTGCCAGCAGTTACTCGAGCGGCAGCTTCTACGAGCAGTACTTC

V: TRBV3-1
size: .
length: 17
J: TRBJ2-5
D: TRBD2
CDR3: CASSPQGERGYQETQYF
DNA: TGTGCCAGCAGCCCCCAAGGAGAGCGGGGGTACCAAGAGACCCAGTACTTC

V: TRBV3-1
size: .
length: 15
J: TRBJ2-5
D: .
CDR3: CASSQVRRARETQYF
DNA: TGTGCCAGCAGCCAAGTTAGGCGGGCCCGGGAGACCCAGTACTTC

V: TRBV2
size: .
length: 16
J: TRBJ2-3
D: .
CDR3: CASSDFWDTGTDTQYF
DNA: TGTGCCAGCAGTGACTTCTGGGACACCGGCACAGATACGCAGTATTTT

V: TRBV5-1
size: .
length: 15
J: TRBJ2-6
D: .
CDR3: CASSWTVSGANVLTF
DNA: TGCGCCAGCAGCTGGACAGTTTCTGGGGCCAACGTCCTGACTTTC

V: TRBV24-1
size: few
length: 13
J: TRBJ1-5
D: TRBD1
CDR3: CATPRTGNQPQHF
DNA: TGTGCCACACCGAGGACAGGGAATCAGCCCCAGCATTTT

V: TRBV24-1
size: .
length: 11
J: TRBJ2-7
D: .
CDR3: CATSEGYEQYF
DNA: TGTGCCACCAGTGAGGGATACGAGCAGTACTTC